This T cell receptor beta chain was found in a study of patients and donors after allogeneic stem cell transplantation. There are a few counts of this clonotype. TCRdb re-analysed the RT-PCR reads in MiXCR, keeping a single row per CDR3 protein. The sample shows roughly 250,000 distinct CDR3 sequences, roughly 13% of them seen only once. The CDR3 has 15 residues. The junction had 8 bases not matched to a gene; V was cut back by 2 bases and J by 8 bases. The chain links TRBV12-3 or TRBV12-4 to TRBJ2-1, with 8 bases fitting TRBD1. The sequenced sample consisted of blood, either unsorted or a sorted T cell fraction (not recorded which). The TCR was taken from a human donor who was either an allogeneic HSCT recipient or a stem cell or donor lymphocyte infusion donor (not recorded which). It is not recorded whose cells these are; they may come from a transplant donor. The CDR3 nucleotides are TGTGCCAGCAGTTTACCGGGACAGGTAGGAGATGAGCAGTTCTTC. This sequence encodes CASSLPGQVGDEQFF.